These 28 T cell receptor beta chains came from one sample sequenced in a study of cytomegalovirus exposure and HLA in healthy donors (dated by TCRdb to 2015 to 2018). The receptor library was made with the immunoSEQ multiplex PCR assay. A mixture of 60 forward primers for TCR Vbeta segments and 13 reverse primers for TCR Jbeta segments was used in the multiplex PCR. TCRdb stores this immuneACCESS table with in-frame sequences only. Part of the clones is absent; in the studies checked, under half of the shortfall reflects unresolved V genes, and no reason is known for the rest. For this sample there are about 77,000 clones; around 78% appear just once. The ten largest account for around 3.6% of the sample. The sequenced sample consisted of PBMCs. These receptors originate from a man aged 35 to 55 in good health and CMV-seronegative.

The chain links TRBV7-6 to TRBJ1-3, with a possible D match to TRBD1 (6 bases). Germline V CDR1 and CDR2: SGHVS, FNYEAQ. The ends were cut back, 4 bases at V and 4 bases at J, with 8 bases in the middle. This CDR3 spans 13 amino acids. The CDR3 region has the DNA TGTGCCAGCAGCTCAGGGGTAGGAAACACCATATATTTT. As protein: CASSSGVGNTIYF.

V and J are TRBV29-1 and TRBJ1-1; the D gene is possibly TRBD1 (5 bases). V was pared by 6 bases and J by 0 bases, with 8 bases between. CDR1 and CDR2 (germline): SQVTM, ANQGSEA. This CDR3 comprises 12 residues. The CDR3 reads CSVRQLNTEAFF. The CDR3 coding sequence is TGCAGCGTGCGACAGCTGAACACTGAAGCTTTCTTT.

The chain is built from TRBV19 and TRBJ2-1; 9 bases map to TRBD1. V was pared by 4 bases and J by 5 bases, with 9 bases of the junction left unmatched. CDR1 LNHDA and CDR2 SQIVND come from the germline V gene (reference sequence). The CDR3 has 16 amino acids. CDR3 sequence (DNA): TGTGCCAGTAGTAGATGGACAGGGGCTGGAGACAATGAGCAGTTCTTC. Encoded protein: CASSRWTGAGDNEQFF.

The CDR3 bases are TGTGCCAGCAGCCCTGGACAGGGGGGTTCGAACACTGAAGCTTTCTTT. It codes for CASSPGQGGSNTEAFF. This sequence joins TRBV7-2 and TRBJ1-1; 10 nucleotides agree with TRBD1. CDR1 SGHTA and CDR2 FQGNSA come from the germline V gene. The junction had 7 bases not matched to a gene; V was cut back by 5 bases and J by 1 base. This CDR3 region has 16 residues.

The chain uses TRBV5-4 and TRBJ2-6; no definite D call. Germline CDR1 and CDR2: SGHNT and YYREEE (reference sequence). V was cut by 3 bases and J by 4 bases, with 8 bases left in between. CDR3 length: 14 residues. The CDR3 sequence: CASSSPEGANVLTF. CDR3 DNA: TGTGCCAGCAGCTCACCTGAGGGGGCCAACGTCCTGACTTTC.

In DNA, the CDR3 is TGTGCCAGCAGTCCTCAGGGTTTAGACTTTAATGAGCAGTTCTTC. This gives the protein CASSPQGLDFNEQFF. The chain links TRBV2 to TRBJ2-1; a weak D match, TRBD1 (5 bases). The germline V and J ends were trimmed by 5 bases and 7 bases, with 18 bases remaining between them. CDR3 length: 15 residues. Germline CDR1 SNHLY, CDR2 FYNNEI.

The V call is TRBV10-3, the J call TRBJ2-1; the match to TRBD2 covers 9 bases. Germline V gene lookup returns CDR1 ENHRY and CDR2 SYGVKD. The ends lost 8 bases at V and 7 bases at J; junction bases unmatched: 6. The CDR3 covers 13 residues. The CDR3 spells CAIRAGGRNEQFF. In DNA, the CDR3 is TGTGCCATCCGAGCGGGGGGCCGGAATGAGCAGTTCTTC.

J is TRBJ2-2 and V is TRBV29-1; 8 bases fit TRBD1. Trimming removed 7 bases from V and 6 bases from J; junction bases left unmatched: 7. Per the germline V gene, CDR1 is SQVTM and CDR2 is ANQGSEA. The CDR3 is 13 residues long. This CDR3 is CSATQGGPGELFF. CDR3 bases: TGCAGCGCCACACAGGGGGGCCCCGGGGAGCTGTTTTTT.

The V gene is TRBV19, the J gene TRBJ1-5; D is possibly TRBD1 (6 bases). The CDR3 has 16 residues. Trimming removed 3 bases from V and 4 bases from J, with 16 bases in between. The germline V gene encodes CDR1 LNHDA and CDR2 SQIVND (reference sequence). The CDR3 nucleotides are TGTGCCAGTAGTATGGGAACAGGGTTGTGGAATCAGCCCCAGCATTTT. Translating it yields CASSMGTGLWNQPQHF.

Judged by abundance, this clone is medium-sized. This sequence joins TRBV5-4 and TRBJ2-7, with 11 bases that match TRBD1. Germline V gives CDR1 SGHNT, CDR2 YYREEE (reference sequence). The V gene end was trimmed by 2 bases and the J gene end by 7 bases; junction bases not matched to a gene: 2. The CDR3 has 13 amino acids. Here the CDR3 DNA reads TGTGCCAGCAGCTTTGGACAGGGGGCTGAGCAGTACTTC. Its translation is CASSFGQGAEQYF.

CDR3 residues: CASSQQDRGYEQYF. CDR3 nucleotide sequence: TGTGCCAGCAGCCAGCAGGACAGGGGTTACGAGCAGTACTTC. The chain recombines TRBV4-2 with TRBJ2-7; 9 bases map to TRBD1. After removal of 3 bases from V and 4 bases from J, the junction contained 4 bases not matched to a gene. Germline V CDR1 and CDR2: LGHNA, YNFKEQ. The CDR3 covers 14 residues.

This clone was observed a few times. The J gene is TRBJ1-1, the V gene TRBV4-1, with D possibly matching TRBD1 (6 bases). The CDR3 is 13 residues long. V lost 7 bases, J lost 2 bases, and 11 bases lay in between. Germline V lookup: CDR1 MGHRA, CDR2 YSYEKL. CDR3 DNA sequence: TGCGCCAGCAAAGGCAGGGGAAACACTGAAGCTTTCTTT. Translated, it gives CASKGRGNTEAFF.

CDR3 sequence reads: CASDNTGTGGEKLFF. In DNA form, the CDR3 reads TGTGCCAGCGATAATACCGGGACAGGGGGTGAAAAACTGTTTTTT. This chain links TRBV2 with TRBJ1-4; 11 bases map to TRBD1. Trimming at V came to 8 bases and at J to 7 bases, leaving 9 bases not matched to a gene. Germline V gene sequence: CDR1 SNHLY, CDR2 FYNNEI. This CDR3 comprises 15 residues.

This sequence joins TRBV19 and TRBJ1-1; D perhaps matches TRBD1 (6 bases). V shed 7 bases and J shed 1 base, with 10 bases lying between them. This CDR3 has 13 amino acids. From germline, CDR1 is LNHDA and CDR2 SQIVND (reference sequence). This CDR3 reads CASNTGRNTEAFF. Here the CDR3 DNA reads TGTGCCAGTAACACAGGGCGGAACACTGAAGCTTTCTTT.

This chain connects TRBV5-1 to TRBJ2-7, with D tentatively TRBD1 (5 bases). The CDR3 runs to 14 residues. Germline V gene sequence: CDR1 SGHRS, CDR2 YFSETQ. V lost 3 bases and J 1 base, leaving 11 bases between the germline ends. Written as DNA, the CDR3 is TGCGCCAGCAGCTCTTCCAGGGCGTCCTACGAGCAGTACTTC. Its translation is CASSSSRASYEQYF.

The chain carries TRBV5-8 and TRBJ2-1; unclear D gene. Germline CDR1 and CDR2: SGHTS and YDEGEE. The CDR3 extends over 13 amino acids. Deletions cut 1 base from V and 6 bases from J, with 8 bases between. The CDR3 DNA is TGTGCCAGCAGCTTGTATATACTCAATGAGCAGTTCTTC. The encoded protein is CASSLYILNEQFF.

The chain employs TRBV27 and TRBJ1-6; TRBD1 is a possible D gene (6 bases). The CDR3 runs 17 residues. Trimming took off 0 bases at V and 7 bases at J, with 16 bases between the two ends. Per the germline V gene, CDR1 is MNHEY and CDR2 is SMNVEV (reference sequence). CDR3 nucleotide sequence: TGTGCCAGCAGTTTATCGGGGACATACCTGGGAAATTCACCCCTCCACTTT. Encoded protein: CASSLSGTYLGNSPLHF.

The chain recombines TRBV7-2 with TRBJ1-4; D gene unclear. Germline-derived CDR1 and CDR2 are SGHTA and FQGNSA. V was cut by 5 bases and J by 5 bases, with 15 bases left in between. This CDR3 is built from 15 residues. CDR3 region: CASSQAAQQNEKLFF. The CDR3, as DNA: TGTGCCAGCAGCCAGGCAGCACAGCAAAATGAAAAACTGTTTTTT.

This rearrangement joins TRBV7-9 to TRBJ2-5; a possible D gene is TRBD2 (6 bases). CDR1 and CDR2 (germline): SEHNR, FQNEAQ (reference sequence). V was clipped by 5 bases and J by 5 bases, with 18 bases between them. The length of the CDR3 is 15 residues. CDR3 nucleotide sequence: TGTGCCAGCAGCCCGCTGGGGCAGGGAGGTGAGACCCAGTACTTC. Protein sequence: CASSPLGQGGETQYF.

The chain is built from TRBV18 and TRBJ1-5; TRBD1 matches 9 bases. Germline-derived CDR1 and CDR2 are KGHSH and LQKENI. The CDR3 totals 16 residues. Losses at the gene ends were 3 bases for V and 6 bases for J; bases not matched to a gene: 9. The chain's CDR3 is CASSPQGQGGSQPQHF. CDR3 bases: TGTGCCAGCTCACCGCAGGGACAGGGAGGTAGTCAGCCCCAGCATTTT.

Remarks on this clone: Other DNA sequences in this specimen translate into the identical CDR3. The genes are TRBV6-5 and TRBJ2-7; possible D gene TRBD1, 6 bases. Germline CDR1 is MNHEY and CDR2 is SVGAGI. The CDR3 spans 11 residues. The germline V and J ends were trimmed by 6 bases and 6 bases, with 9 bases remaining between them. The CDR3 coding sequence is TGTGCCAGCAGCCTCAGGGGCGAGCAGTACTTC. This translates into CASSLRGEQYF.

The chain employs TRBV2 and TRBJ1-4; possible D gene TRBD1, 5 bases. V was clipped by 6 bases and J by 7 bases, with 18 bases between them. CDR1 and CDR2 (germline): SNHLY, FYNNEI. The CDR3 loop spans 15 amino acids. The CDR3 region is CASRSQGMRGEKLFF. CDR3 DNA sequence: TGTGCCAGCAGATCTCAGGGAATGAGAGGTGAAAAACTGTTTTTT.

This clone was seen once. V gene TRBV6-5 combines with J gene TRBJ2-3; 10 bases are shared with TRBD2. The trim removed 6 bases at V and 2 bases at J, leaving 5 bases unmatched. Germline lookup yields CDR1 MNHEY and CDR2 SVGAGI. This CDR3 region has 15 residues. The chain's CDR3 is CASSVAGGYTDTQYF. CDR3 bases: TGTGCCAGCAGCGTAGCGGGGGGCTACACAGATACGCAGTATTTT.

V and J are TRBV19 and TRBJ1-1, with D tentatively TRBD1 (6 bases). CDR1 is LNHDA and CDR2 is SQIVND in the germline V gene (reference sequence). The CDR3 contains 15 residues. Between the trimmed V and J ends, which lost 5 bases and 1 base, there was a span of 14 bases. As DNA, the CDR3 is TGTGCCAGTAGTTTAACCGGGACACCGAACACTGAAGCTTTCTTT. This sequence encodes CASSLTGTPNTEAFF.

The CDR3 loop is CASSPGTGNTYEQYF. CDR3 nucleotides: TGTGCCAGCAGCCCGGGGACAGGGAACACCTACGAGCAGTACTTC. This chain uses TRBV5-4 with TRBJ2-7, with 9 positions matching TRBD1. The CDR3 length is 15 residues. Germline V gene sequence: CDR1 SGHNT, CDR2 YYREEE (reference sequence). The ends lost 4 bases at V and 2 bases at J; junction bases unmatched: 7.

This clone was found once. The gene calls are TRBV6-5 and TRBJ1-6, with D perhaps TRBD1 (5 bases). Germline CDR1 and CDR2: MNHEY and SVGAGI. The CDR3 has 15 residues. Trimming pared 5 bases from V and 8 bases from J, leaving 16 bases between. The CDR3 here is CASSRGGERYSPLHF. The DNA of the CDR3 is TGTGCCAGCAGTAGGGGAGGGGAAAGATATTCACCCCTCCACTTT.

The J gene is TRBJ2-5, the V gene TRBV5-1; D is unresolved. This CDR3 spans 13 amino acids. V gave up 4 bases and J gave up 1 base, with 8 bases separating them. In germline, CDR1 is SGHRS, CDR2 YFSETQ. This CDR3 is CASSARAQETQYF. DNA for the CDR3: TGCGCCAGCAGCGCGAGAGCCCAAGAGACCCAGTACTTC.

CDR3 residues: CSTGPGYEQFF. Here the CDR3 DNA reads TGCAGCACAGGACCGGGCTATGAGCAGTTCTTC. The chain carries TRBV20-1 and TRBJ2-1; perhaps TRBD1 as D (5 bases). There are 11 residues in the CDR3. Germline-derived CDR1 and CDR2 are DFQATT and SNEGSKA (reference sequence).